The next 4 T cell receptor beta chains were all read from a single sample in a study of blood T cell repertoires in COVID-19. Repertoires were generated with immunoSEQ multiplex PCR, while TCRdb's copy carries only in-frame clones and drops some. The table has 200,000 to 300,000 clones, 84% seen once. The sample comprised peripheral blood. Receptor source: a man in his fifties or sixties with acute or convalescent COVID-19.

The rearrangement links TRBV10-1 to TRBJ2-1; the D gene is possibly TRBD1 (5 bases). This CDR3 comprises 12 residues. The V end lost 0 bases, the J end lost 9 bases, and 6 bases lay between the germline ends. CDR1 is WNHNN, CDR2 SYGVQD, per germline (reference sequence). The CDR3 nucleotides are TGCGCCAGCAGTGAGTCTGACAGTGAGCAGTTCTTC. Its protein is CASSESDSEQFF.

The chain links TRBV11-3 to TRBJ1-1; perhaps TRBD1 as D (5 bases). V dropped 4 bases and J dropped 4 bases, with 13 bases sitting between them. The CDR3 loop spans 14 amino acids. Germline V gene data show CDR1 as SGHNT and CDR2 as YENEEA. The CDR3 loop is CASSSNLRGTEAFF. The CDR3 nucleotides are TGTGCCAGCAGCTCAAATCTAAGGGGCACTGAAGCTTTCTTT.

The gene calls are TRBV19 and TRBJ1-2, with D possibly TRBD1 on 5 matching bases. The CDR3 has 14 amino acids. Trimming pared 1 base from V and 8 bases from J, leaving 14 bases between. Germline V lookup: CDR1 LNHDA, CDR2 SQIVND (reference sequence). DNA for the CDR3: TGTGCCAGTAGTATAGTGGCCCGGCGGGACGGCTACACCTTC. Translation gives CASSIVARRDGYTF.

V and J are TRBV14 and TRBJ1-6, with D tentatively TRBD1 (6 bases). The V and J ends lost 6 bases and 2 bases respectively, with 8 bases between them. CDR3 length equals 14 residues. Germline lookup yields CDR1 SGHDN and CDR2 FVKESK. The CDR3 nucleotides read TGTGCCAGCAGTCGGACAGCCTATAATTCACCCCTCCACTTT. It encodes CASSRTAYNSPLHF.